A single sample is the source of the 31 T cell receptor beta chains below, sequenced in a study of T cell responses to AZD1222 COVID-19 vaccine. Clones were sequenced by immunoSEQ multiplex PCR, and TCRdb holds only the in-frame ones, with some missing. The sample consists of about 110,000 clones, about nine tenths of them appearing once. Sequencing used peripheral blood, obtained on day 0 of AZD1222 vaccination. Source of these receptors: an adult in good health.

The chain employs TRBV2 and TRBJ1-6, with D uncertain. CDR3 length: 14 residues. The V gene's germline CDR1 is SNHLY and CDR2 FYNNEI. Trimming stripped 3 bases from V and 4 bases from J, with 7 bases between. CDR3 nucleotides: TGTGCCAGCAGTGAGAAGGGATATAATTCACCCCTCCACTTT. Translated, it gives CASSEKGYNSPLHF.

This chain connects TRBV10-2 to TRBJ2-1, with 8 bases matching TRBD2. V shed 6 bases and J 6 bases; nucleotides not matched to a gene: 7. The CDR3 extends over 14 amino acids. Germline V lookup: CDR1 WSHSY, CDR2 SAAADI. This CDR3 reads CASRMSGGGNEQFF. For the CDR3, the DNA is TGCGCCAGCAGGATGAGCGGGGGAGGCAATGAGCAGTTCTTC.

This chain joins TRBV28 and TRBJ1-5; 7 nucleotides match TRBD1. CDR1 and CDR2 (germline): MDHEN, SYDVKM. The CDR3 sequence is 14 residues long. V was pared by 2 bases and J by 8 bases, with 6 bases of the junction left unmatched. The DNA for the CDR3 is TGTGCCAGCAGTTTAGAAGGGGGCAGGGAGCCCCAGCATTTT. Translation gives CASSLEGGREPQHF.

The V call is TRBV3-1 (or the pseudogene TRBV3-2), the J call TRBJ2-7, with 9 bases fitting TRBD1. The length of the CDR3 is 15 residues. After removal of 6 bases from V and 0 bases from J, the junction contained 6 bases not matched to a gene. Germline V gives CDR1 LGHDT, CDR2 YNNKEL (reference sequence). Here the CDR3 reads CASSYRGRSSYEQYF. The CDR3 region has the DNA TGTGCCAGCAGTTACAGGGGGCGAAGCTCCTACGAGCAGTACTTC.

The J gene is TRBJ1-1, the V gene TRBV12-2. TRBV12-2 is designated a pseudogene. The CDR3 consists of 19 residues. The CDR3 sequence: CASRFLDDFHTCINTEAFF. CDR3 nucleotide sequence: TGTGCAAGTCGCTTCCTGGATGATTTCCACACCTGTATCAACACTGAAGCTTTCTTT.

The chain couples TRBV11-2 to TRBJ1-1, with 8 bases identical to TRBD1. This CDR3 contains 13 residues. V lost 4 bases, J lost 8 bases, and 6 bases stayed unmatched. The V gene's germline CDR1 is SGHAT and CDR2 FQNNGV. As DNA, the CDR3 is TGTGCCAGCAGCTCCCCCCGGACAGGGGAAGCTTTCTTT. Amino acid sequence: CASSSPRTGEAFF.

The chain employs TRBV7-9 and TRBJ1-3; D remains unclear. V was cut by 1 base and J by 4 bases, with 8 bases left in between. The CDR3 totals 14 residues. CDR1 and CDR2 (germline): SEHNR, FQNEAQ (reference sequence). CDR3 sequence (DNA): TGTGCCAGCAGCTTAGAGAGGAGGGGAAACACCATATATTTT. Translated, it gives CASSLERRGNTIYF.

The chain has TRBV19 and TRBJ1-2, with D tentatively TRBD1 (5 bases). This CDR3 comprises 14 residues. V was clipped by 4 bases and J by 4 bases, with 13 bases between them. Germline V gene lookup returns CDR1 LNHDA and CDR2 SQIVND (reference sequence). In nucleotides, the CDR3 is TGTGCCAGTAGTAGGGACGGTTCTGGCTATGGCTACACCTTC. Its translation is CASSRDGSGYGYTF.

The chain is built from TRBV4-1 and TRBJ1-2, with D possibly being TRBD1 (5 bases). CDR3 length: 16 amino acids. Looked up from germline, CDR1 is MGHRA and CDR2 is YSYEKL. V was pared by 5 bases and J by 0 bases, with 16 bases between. CDR3 sequence: CASSSTRGQANYGYTF. The CDR3 region has the DNA TGCGCCAGCAGCTCAACCCGGGGCCAAGCTAACTATGGCTACACCTTC.

V is TRBV2 and J is TRBJ1-4; D might be TRBD1 (5 bases). The CDR3 is 12 residues long. Trimming took off 9 bases at V and 8 bases at J, with 13 bases between the two ends. The V gene's germline CDR1 is SNHLY and CDR2 FYNNEI. CDR3 loop: CASLGPREKLFF. CDR3 nucleotides: TGTGCCAGTTTGGGACCTAGAGAAAAACTGTTTTTT.

The count of this clone is one. The chain joins TRBV18 to TRBJ1-4; tentatively, D is TRBD1 (5 bases). This CDR3 has 13 amino acids. The germline V gene encodes CDR1 KGHSH and CDR2 LQKENI. Trimming shortened V by 3 bases and J by 11 bases, and 13 bases separated the two germline ends. The CDR3 spells CASSPRTPVKLFF. CDR3 nucleotides: TGTGCCAGCTCACCCAGGACACCCGTGAAACTGTTTTTT.

The V and J genes are TRBV3-1 (or the pseudogene TRBV3-2) and TRBJ2-1, with 10 bases that match TRBD1. CDR3 length: 16 amino acids. Germline CDR1 LGHDT, CDR2 YNNKEL (reference sequence). The V and J ends lost 5 bases and 5 bases, in that order; junction bases with no gene match: 9. CDR3 in amino acids: CASSIWTGGLDNEQFF. CDR3 nucleotides: TGTGCCAGCAGCATATGGACAGGGGGACTGGACAATGAGCAGTTCTTC.

The chain couples TRBV11-2 to TRBJ2-7; 11 nucleotides match TRBD1. The CDR3 has 13 amino acids. CDR1 is SGHAT and CDR2 is FQNNGV in the germline V gene. V shed 4 bases, J shed 6 bases, and the junction held 2 bases outside the gene matches. CDR3 amino acids: CASSSGTGGEQYF. The CDR3 DNA follows: TGTGCCAGCAGCTCCGGGACAGGGGGCGAGCAGTACTTC.

This rearrangement joins TRBV19 to TRBJ1-2; no clear D. Between the trimmed V and J ends, which lost 6 bases and 4 bases, there was a span of 12 bases. Per germline, CDR1 LNHDA and CDR2 SQIVND (reference sequence). The CDR3 has 13 residues. The CDR3 DNA reads TGTGCCAGTAGCGTCGGCAGACTCTATGGCTACACCTTC. This codes for CASSVGRLYGYTF.

This sequence joins TRBV27 and TRBJ1-1, with 9 bases lining up with TRBD1. The CDR3 covers 15 residues. Germline V gives CDR1 MNHEY, CDR2 SMNVEV (reference sequence). The V and J ends lost 5 bases and 4 bases, in that order; junction bases with no gene match: 8. This chain's CDR3 is CASSTNRGRGTEAFF. The CDR3, as DNA: TGTGCCAGCAGTACCAACAGGGGGCGCGGCACTGAAGCTTTCTTT.

The chain employs TRBV30 and TRBJ2-2, with D hard to call. This CDR3 has 13 amino acids. Trimming left V 4 bases short and J 2 bases short, with 8 bases between. Germline values: CDR1 GTSNPN, CDR2 SVGIG (reference sequence). DNA of the CDR3: TGTGCCTGGATCTTGGCAAACACCGGGGAGCTGTTTTTT. Translated, it gives CAWILANTGELFF.

V is TRBV2 and J is TRBJ1-6, with D tentatively TRBD1 (5 bases). The CDR3 is 15 residues long. Germline V CDR1 and CDR2: SNHLY, FYNNEI. V lost 0 bases, J lost 10 bases, and 13 bases lay in between. CDR3 bases: TGTGCCAGCAGTGAAGCAGGCAGGGAGGGGTCACCCCTCCACTTT. This sequence encodes CASSEAGREGSPLHF. The full variable domain, in which reference TRBV2 and TRBJ1-6 provide the parts outside the CDR3, is EPEVTQTPSHQVTQMGQEVILRCVPISNHLYFYWYRQILGQKVEFLVSFYNNEISEKSEIFDDQFSVERPDGSNFTLKIRSTKLEDSAMYFCASSEAGREGSPLHFGNGTRLTVT.

This chain joins TRBV7-9 and TRBJ1-2, with D unresolved. Germline V CDR1 and CDR2: SEHNR, FQNEAQ (reference sequence). Trimming shortened V by 5 bases and J by 8 bases, and 21 bases separated the two germline ends. The CDR3 covers 15 residues. The CDR3 nucleotides are TGTGCCAGCAGCCAGTTTAAGAGGGCAGATGGGGGCTACACCTTC. Protein product: CASSQFKRADGGYTF.

The chain recombines TRBV19 with TRBJ1-2; TRBD1 aligns across 7 bases. This CDR3 spans 16 amino acids. V shed 5 bases, J shed 1 base, and the junction held 10 bases outside the gene matches. CDR1 LNHDA and CDR2 SQIVND come from the germline V gene (reference sequence). CDR3: CASSWRQGLNNYGYTF. For the CDR3, the DNA is TGTGCCAGTAGTTGGCGACAGGGTCTTAATAACTATGGCTACACCTTC.

The rearrangement links TRBV5-4 to TRBJ2-5, with 10 bases matching TRBD1. This CDR3 spans 15 amino acids. The J segment lost 5 bases and the V segment lost 4 bases, leaving 8 bases of the junction unmatched. CDR1 is SGHNT, CDR2 YYREEE, per germline (reference sequence). In nucleotides, the CDR3 is TGTGCCAGCAGCAGGGGACAGGGGAAGATGGAGACCCAGTACTTC. Its protein product is CASSRGQGKMETQYF.

V is TRBV18 and J is TRBJ1-5; 9 bases align to TRBD1. The germline gives CDR1 KGHSH, CDR2 LQKENI. CDR3 size: 14 residues. With V trimmed by 2 bases and J by 5 bases, 1 base remained unmatched. The CDR3 sequence: CASSPDRGDQPQHF. DNA of the CDR3: TGTGCCAGCTCACCAGACAGGGGGGATCAGCCCCAGCATTTT.

This clone was seen only once. The rearrangement uses TRBV27 and TRBJ2-2; tentatively, D is TRBD1 (5 bases). Germline V gives CDR1 MNHEY, CDR2 SMNVEV (reference sequence). The CDR3 is made up of 14 amino acids. V dropped 5 bases and J dropped 3 bases, with 10 bases sitting between them. The CDR3 region has the DNA TGTGCCAGCAGTATCCAGGGATACACCGGGGAGCTGTTTTTT. This encodes CASSIQGYTGELFF.

The genes are TRBV6-6 and TRBJ1-5, with D hard to call. V lost 2 bases, J lost 0 bases, and 11 bases lay in between. Germline assignment: CDR1 MNHNY and CDR2 SVGAGI (reference sequence). The CDR3 totals 16 residues. The CDR3 DNA reads TGTGCCAGCAGTTACGGTAGGGCGGATAGCAATCAGCCCCAGCATTTT. It specifies CASSYGRADSNQPQHF.

This chain joins TRBV19 and TRBJ1-4; 12 positions match TRBD1. The CDR3 is 17 amino acids. Trimming removed 5 bases from V and 1 base from J; junction bases left unmatched: 5. Germline assignment: CDR1 LNHDA and CDR2 SQIVND (reference sequence). The CDR3 bases are TGTGCCAGTAGTTCCGGGGACAGGGGGCTAACTAATGAAAAACTGTTTTTT. Its translation: CASSSGDRGLTNEKLFF.

The V gene is TRBV29-1, the J gene TRBJ1-1, with D tentatively TRBD1 (5 bases). Looked up from germline, CDR1 is SQVTM and CDR2 is ANQGSEA. The CDR3 covers 12 residues. V lost 2 bases to trimming and J lost 6 bases, with 10 bases between them. The CDR3 loop reads CSVEKEGPEAFF. For the CDR3, the DNA is TGCAGCGTTGAAAAGGAGGGGCCTGAAGCTTTCTTT. Looking up the rest from reference TRBV29-1 and TRBJ1-1 gives the full variable domain: SAVISQKPSRDICQRGTSLTIQCQVDSQVTMMFWYRQQPGQSLTLIATANQGSEATYESGFVIDKFPISRPNLTFSTLTVSNMSPEDSSIYLCSVEKEGPEAFFGQGTRLTVV.

V and J are TRBV2 and TRBJ1-2, with D possibly matching TRBD1 (5 bases). V lost 4 bases and J lost 2, with 17 bases in between. Germline assignment: CDR1 SNHLY and CDR2 FYNNEI. CDR3 size: 16 residues. CDR3 amino acids: CASSAVAGRANYGYTF. CDR3 DNA sequence: TGTGCCAGCAGTGCGGTGGCAGGGCGCGCAAACTATGGCTACACCTTC.

This chain uses TRBV13 with TRBJ2-5, with unresolved D. The CDR3 length is 13 residues. With 5 bases removed from V and 7 bases from J, the gap between germline ends came to 14 bases. Germline V lookup: CDR1 PRHDT, CDR2 FYEKMQ (reference sequence). The DNA for the CDR3 is TGTGCCAGCAGCCGCCTAGAAGATGGGACCCAGTACTTC. It codes for CASSRLEDGTQYF.

This chain joins TRBV6-5 and TRBJ1-5; D uncertain. Trimming pared 6 bases from V and 9 bases from J, leaving 15 bases between. The CDR3 is made up of 13 amino acids. CDR1 and CDR2 (germline): MNHEY, SVGAGI. DNA for the CDR3: TGTGCCAGCAGCGAGGACCGACGTAGGCCCCAGCATTTT. Its protein product is CASSEDRRRPQHF.

The chain combines TRBV6-5 with TRBJ1-1; 8 bases are a match to TRBD1. V lost 0 bases and J lost 8; bases outside the gene matches: 2. Germline CDR1 and CDR2: MNHEY and SVGAGI. The CDR3 covers 13 residues. CDR3 in DNA: TGTGCCAGCAGTTACTCGGGGACAGGCGAAGCTTTCTTT. This codes for CASSYSGTGEAFF.

The V call is TRBV15, the J call TRBJ2-3, with 12 nucleotides matching TRBD1. Looked up from germline, CDR1 is LNHNV and CDR2 is YYDKDF (reference sequence). The CDR3 runs to 15 residues. Unmatched junction bases numbered 3, after V lost 5 bases and J lost 3 bases. CDR3 nucleotide sequence: TGTGCCACCAGCGGGACAGGGGGCGTGACAGATACGCAGTATTTT. Protein: CATSGTGGVTDTQYF.

The rearrangement joins TRBV24-1 to TRBJ2-1; 8 bases match TRBD1. The CDR3 length is 13 residues. V shed 7 bases, J shed 7 bases, and the junction held 5 bases outside the gene matches. Germline CDR1 KGHDR, CDR2 SFDVKD. The CDR3: CATSPTGGNEQFF. The CDR3, as DNA: TGTGCCACCAGCCCAACAGGGGGAAATGAGCAGTTCTTC.